This T cell receptor (beta chain) was sequenced for a study of identical twins. Each CDR3 protein gets one entry after TCRdb re-called the 5' RACE reads with MiXCR. This sample has hundreds of thousands of distinct CDR3 sequences, with 15% to 20% found just once. CDR1 is SQVTM, CDR2 ANQGSEA, per germline. V lost 7 bases and J 3 bases, leaving 16 bases between the germline ends. The CDR3 contains 13 residues. A further study also used this sample, focusing on T cells expressing NK-cell markers. That study reports: Out of eight donors sequenced, seven tested HCMV-seropositive and the remaining one seronegative.

This receptor was taken from a woman under 30 in good health. The material sequenced was PBMCs. The chain carries TRBV29-1 and TRBJ2-7, with D possibly called TRBD1 or TRBD2 (6 bases each). Here the CDR3 reads CSAGAGSGYEQYF. CDR3 in DNA: TGCAGCGCGGGGGCCGGGAGCGGCTACGAGCAGTACTTC.